What follows are 27 T cell receptor beta chains derived from one specimen sequenced in a study of a mutant IDH1 vaccine in newly diagnosed glioma. The assay was immunoSEQ multiplex PCR, and TCRdb's table has in-frame clones only and misses some. This sample carries 50,000 or so clones, roughly 78% of them seen once, and the ten largest clones take less than 2%. These receptors have no identified antigens. As for time point: week 5, during vaccination. Vaccinated patients received 300 ug of mutant IDH1 20-mer peptide per dose, with topical imiquimod. The specimen comprised PBMCs, sampled from a glioma patient whose treatment included an IDH1 peptide vaccine. These receptors came from a woman aged 40 to 55 with glioma.

Of note for this clone: The junction shows a germline mismatch at one end, possibly a read error. This chain uses TRBV5-1 with TRBJ1-2; D is unresolved. This CDR3 spans 14 amino acids. Germline V lookup: CDR1 SGHRS, CDR2 YFSETQ. The CDR3 DNA reads as TGCGCCGGCAGCCCGCATTTCGAGGGAGATGGCTACACCTTC. Translation: CAGSPHFEGDGYTF.

The chain is built from TRBV4-2 and TRBJ2-3; maybe TRBD1 (5 bases). Germline V gene data show CDR1 as LGHNA and CDR2 as YNFKEQ. V lost 4 bases to trimming and J lost 1 base, with 12 bases between them. This CDR3 is built from 15 residues. CDR3 sequence reads: CASSRAGQGTDTQYF. The CDR3 DNA sequence: TGTGCCAGCAGCCGAGCAGGGCAGGGCACAGATACGCAGTATTTT.

The J gene is TRBJ2-7, the V gene TRBV15; D may be TRBD1 or TRBD2 (5 bases each). V was cut by 4 bases and J by 6 bases, with 19 bases left in between. CDR1 and CDR2 (germline): LNHNV, YYDKDF (reference sequence). The CDR3 contains 15 residues. The CDR3 is CATSKGRGAGGEQYF. The CDR3 coding sequence is TGTGCCACCAGCAAGGGTCGGGGCGCAGGAGGCGAGCAGTACTTC.

V and J are TRBV11-2 and TRBJ1-3; D not certain. Germline V gene data show CDR1 as SGHAT and CDR2 as FQNNGV. The CDR3 has 14 residues. Trimming took off 0 bases at V and 9 bases at J, with 12 bases between the two ends. In DNA form, the CDR3 reads TGTGCCAGCAGCTTAGACGGAGCCCGGGGCACCATATATTTT. It yields the protein CASSLDGARGTIYF.

The chain has TRBV19 and TRBJ2-3, with 7 nucleotides matching TRBD1. Germline CDR1 reads LNHDA; CDR2 reads SQIVND (reference sequence). The CDR3 runs to 15 residues. V was pared by 6 bases and J by 2 bases, with 8 bases of the junction left unmatched. The CDR3 here is CASRTGTEVTDTQYF. In DNA form, the CDR3 reads TGTGCCAGTAGAACCGGGACAGAAGTCACAGATACGCAGTATTTT.

The J gene is TRBJ2-7, the V gene TRBV5-1, with D possibly being TRBD1 or TRBD2 (5 bases each). The V end was cut by 4 bases, the J end by 0 bases, with 11 bases between. Looked up from germline, CDR1 is SGHRS and CDR2 is YFSETQ. There are 14 residues in the CDR3. The CDR3: CASSEGPTSYEQYF. CDR3 nucleotide sequence: TGCGCCAGCAGCGAGGGACCGACCTCCTACGAGCAGTACTTC.

V gene TRBV2 combines with J gene TRBJ2-7; TRBD2 matches 8 bases. This CDR3 is 15 amino acids long. The germline V gene encodes CDR1 SNHLY and CDR2 FYNNEI. Germline trimming cut 1 base from V and 2 bases from J; bases unmatched to any gene: 4. The CDR3 here is CASSEEAGATYEQYF. The DNA of the CDR3 is TGTGCCAGCAGTGAAGAAGCGGGGGCTACCTACGAGCAGTACTTC.

This clone was detected only once. This chain joins TRBV11-2 and TRBJ1-5; 9 nucleotides align to TRBD1. J lost 6 bases, V lost 0 bases, and 3 bases had no gene match. From germline, CDR1 is SGHAT and CDR2 FQNNGV. CDR3 length: 15 residues. The CDR3 loop reads CASSLDGTGSQPQHF. The CDR3 DNA is TGTGCCAGCAGCTTAGACGGGACAGGGTCTCAGCCCCAGCATTTT.

The V and J genes are TRBV9 and TRBJ1-6, with D unresolved. Trimming took 3 bases from V and 11 from J, leaving 12 bases between them. The V gene's germline CDR1 is SGDLS and CDR2 YYNGEE. The CDR3 sequence is 13 residues long. CDR3 region: CASSAQPQAPLHF. DNA of the CDR3: TGTGCCAGCAGCGCCCAGCCTCAGGCACCCCTCCACTTT.

The chain recombines TRBV4-1 with TRBJ2-7, with 9 bases lining up with TRBD2. The CDR3 has 15 residues. Unmatched junction bases numbered 3, after V lost 1 base and J lost 2 bases. CDR1 MGHRA and CDR2 YSYEKL come from the germline V gene. The CDR3 sequence is CASSQGLAVAYEQYF. CDR3 in DNA: TGCGCCAGCAGCCAAGGACTAGCGGTCGCCTACGAGCAGTACTTC.

This chain uses TRBV6-5 with TRBJ1-6; D is possibly TRBD1 (5 bases). V was pared by 4 bases and J by 8 bases, with 6 bases between. CDR3 length: 12 amino acids. Germline V CDR1 and CDR2: MNHEY, SVGAGI. This CDR3 reads CASSLGDSPLHF. The CDR3 bases are TGTGCCAGCAGTTTGGGGGATTCACCCCTCCACTTT.

This chain uses TRBV4-2 with TRBJ1-2, with D perhaps TRBD1 (6 bases). The V and J ends lost 1 base and 4 bases respectively, with 13 bases between them. CDR1 and CDR2 (germline): LGHNA, YNFKEQ. CDR3 size: 15 residues. The CDR3 nucleotides are TGTGCCAGCAGCCAAGTGGCAGGGGCCGGCTATGGCTACACCTTC. This encodes CASSQVAGAGYGYTF.

This clone was counted a few times. The CDR3 DNA reads TGTGCCAGCAGTTTTCAGGGGAGAGGAACTGAAGCTTTCTTT. The encoded protein is CASSFQGRGTEAFF. V gene TRBV6-5 combines with J gene TRBJ1-1; a possible D gene is TRBD1 (6 bases). The CDR3 consists of 14 residues. The V end was cut by 4 bases, the J end by 5 bases, with 14 bases between. CDR1 MNHEY and CDR2 SVGAGI come from the germline V gene.

This clone appeared a single time. This chain joins TRBV13 and TRBJ1-2, with TRBD1 identical over 7 bases. The CDR3 is 16 amino acids. Germline-derived CDR1 and CDR2 are PRHDT and FYEKMQ (reference sequence). After removal of 2 bases from V and 1 base from J, the junction contained 7 bases not matched to a gene. CDR3 bases: TGTGCCAGCAGCTTATTCGTGGGACAGAGTAACTATGGCTACACCTTC. Amino acid sequence: CASSLFVGQSNYGYTF.

V is TRBV6-6 and J is TRBJ2-3; TRBD1 or TRBD2 may be the D gene (5 bases each). Trimming took off 2 bases at V and 6 bases at J, with 12 bases between the two ends. CDR1 is MNHNY, CDR2 SVGAGI, per germline (reference sequence). This CDR3 spans 14 amino acids. The CDR3 coding sequence is TGTGCCAGCAGTTACGGGTGGGGGAAGGATACGCAGTATTTT. Amino acid sequence: CASSYGWGKDTQYF.

The chain carries TRBV18 and TRBJ2-6; D is uncertain. Between the trimmed V and J ends, which lost 3 bases and 0 bases, there was a span of 9 bases. Germline CDR1 reads KGHSH; CDR2 reads LQKENI. CDR3 length equals 16 residues. CDR3 region: CASSPYRVSGANVLTF. The CDR3 bases are TGTGCCAGCTCACCTTACAGAGTCTCTGGGGCCAACGTCCTGACTTTC.

The chain couples TRBV9 to TRBJ2-7; tentatively, D is TRBD2 (5 bases). This CDR3 has 15 amino acids. V was clipped by 3 bases and J by 4 bases, with 17 bases between them. The V gene's germline CDR1 is SGDLS and CDR2 YYNGEE. This CDR3 is CASSASPSGPYEQYF. CDR3 DNA: TGTGCCAGCAGCGCTAGCCCCTCCGGACCTTACGAGCAGTACTTC.

The chain employs TRBV19 and TRBJ1-1; 9 bases match TRBD1. The ends lost 3 bases at V and 3 bases at J; junction bases unmatched: 8. The CDR3 spans 16 residues. Germline lookup yields CDR1 LNHDA and CDR2 SQIVND (reference sequence). CDR3 in DNA: TGTGCCAGTAGTATCCCCTCACAGGGGGCGGACACTGAAGCTTTCTTT. Amino acids: CASSIPSQGADTEAFF.

The genes are TRBV5-1 and TRBJ2-1; D perhaps matches TRBD2 (5 bases). This CDR3 region has 11 residues. The germline gives CDR1 SGHRS, CDR2 YFSETQ. V was trimmed by 0 bases and J by 14 bases, leaving 9 bases between them. The CDR3 sequence is CASSLVEVEFF. The CDR3 DNA follows: TGCGCCAGCAGCTTGGTGGAGGTGGAGTTCTTC. Supplemented by reference TRBV5-1 and TRBJ2-1, the full variable domain reads KAGVTQTPRYLIKTRGQQVTLSCSPISGHRSVSWYQQTPGQGLQFLFEYFSETQRNKGNFPGRFSGRQFSNSRSEMNVSTLELGDSALYLCASSLVEVEFFGPGTRLTVL.

Here the CDR3 reads CASNPPGGLGALNTEAFF. In nucleotides, the CDR3 is TGTGCCAGCAACCCACCAGGGGGGTTGGGAGCCTTGAACACTGAAGCTTTCTTT. The chain is built from TRBV7-9 and TRBJ1-1; 7 bases map to TRBD1. V shed 7 bases and J 0 bases; nucleotides not matched to a gene: 17. The CDR3 covers 18 residues. Germline CDR1 is SEHNR and CDR2 is FQNEAQ (reference sequence). Together with reference TRBV7-9 and TRBJ1-1, the CDR3 gives the full variable domain: DTGVSQNPRHKITKRGQNVTFRCDPISEHNRLYWYRQTLGQGPEFLTYFQNEAQLEKSRLLSDRFSAERPKGSFSTLEIQRTEQGDSAMYLCASNPPGGLGALNTEAFFGQGTRLTVV.

This chain uses TRBV6-6 with TRBJ2-3, with 11 bases lining up with TRBD2. This CDR3 has 14 amino acids. The V segment lost 6 bases and the J segment 5 bases; nucleotides outside the gene matches: 4. CDR1 MNHNY and CDR2 SVGAGI come from the germline V gene (reference sequence). This CDR3 is CASRIAGGRDTQYF. DNA for the CDR3: TGTGCCAGCAGAATAGCGGGGGGGCGAGATACGCAGTATTTT.

The chain employs TRBV27 and TRBJ1-5, with D perhaps matching TRBD1 (6 bases). The CDR3 sequence is 14 residues long. The germline V gene has CDR1 MNHEY and CDR2 SMNVEV (reference sequence). Trimming took 0 bases from V and 7 from J, leaving 10 bases between them. The CDR3 protein is CASSLSWGGQPQHF. CDR3 sequence (DNA): TGTGCCAGCAGTTTATCTTGGGGGGGCCAGCCCCAGCATTTT.

The chain combines TRBV9 with TRBJ1-2; the D is unclear. Trimming left V 3 bases short and J 8 bases short, with 11 bases between. The CDR3 is made up of 12 amino acids. In germline, CDR1 is SGDLS, CDR2 YYNGEE. CDR3 nucleotides: TGTGCCAGCAGCGCCAACTCTCCCGGCTACACCTTC. Residues: CASSANSPGYTF.

The chain is built from TRBV2 and TRBJ2-5; 13 positions match TRBD2. The J segment lost 1 base and the V segment lost 5 bases, leaving 1 base of the junction unmatched. Germline V gene sequence: CDR1 SNHLY, CDR2 FYNNEI. There are 15 residues in the CDR3. The CDR3, as DNA: TGTGCCAGCAGTCGACTAGCGGGGGGCCAAGAGACCCAGTACTTC. It specifies CASSRLAGGQETQYF. The full variable domain, with the rest looked up from reference TRBV2 and TRBJ2-5, is EPEVTQTPSHQVTQMGQEVILRCVPISNHLYFYWYRQILGQKVEFLVSFYNNEISEKSEIFDDQFSVERPDGSNFTLKIRSTKLEDSAMYFCASSRLAGGQETQYFGPGTRLLVL.

The V gene is TRBV5-1, the J gene TRBJ2-3; tentatively, D is TRBD1 (6 bases). Germline V lookup: CDR1 SGHRS, CDR2 YFSETQ. Trimming took 4 bases from V and 2 from J, leaving 11 bases between them. The CDR3 totals 14 residues. CDR3 protein: CASSETGTTDTQYF. The CDR3, as DNA: TGCGCCAGCAGCGAGACAGGTACCACAGATACGCAGTATTTT.

The chain links TRBV2 to TRBJ2-1; D gene ambiguous. The CDR3 consists of 12 residues. Per the germline V gene, CDR1 is SNHLY and CDR2 is FYNNEI. Trimming pared 2 bases from V and 9 bases from J, leaving 8 bases between. The CDR3 region is CASSESLTEQFF. CDR3 bases: TGTGCCAGCAGTGAAAGCCTGACTGAGCAGTTCTTC.

This rearrangement joins TRBV9 to TRBJ2-3; 8 bases are a match to TRBD2. Trimming at V came to 4 bases and at J to 5 bases, leaving 12 bases not matched to a gene. Germline V gene lookup returns CDR1 SGDLS and CDR2 YYNGEE. The CDR3 is made up of 16 amino acids. CDR3 DNA sequence: TGTGCCAGCAGCTCCCGGGTAGCGGGGTGGGAAGATACGCAGTATTTT. It translates to CASSSRVAGWEDTQYF. The full variable domain, with the rest looked up from reference TRBV9 and TRBJ2-3, is DSGVTQTPKHLITATGQRVTLRCSPRSGDLSVYWYQQSLDQGLQFLIQYYNGEERAKGNILERFSAQQFPDLHSELNLSSLELGDSALYFCASSSRVAGWEDTQYFGPGTRLTVL.